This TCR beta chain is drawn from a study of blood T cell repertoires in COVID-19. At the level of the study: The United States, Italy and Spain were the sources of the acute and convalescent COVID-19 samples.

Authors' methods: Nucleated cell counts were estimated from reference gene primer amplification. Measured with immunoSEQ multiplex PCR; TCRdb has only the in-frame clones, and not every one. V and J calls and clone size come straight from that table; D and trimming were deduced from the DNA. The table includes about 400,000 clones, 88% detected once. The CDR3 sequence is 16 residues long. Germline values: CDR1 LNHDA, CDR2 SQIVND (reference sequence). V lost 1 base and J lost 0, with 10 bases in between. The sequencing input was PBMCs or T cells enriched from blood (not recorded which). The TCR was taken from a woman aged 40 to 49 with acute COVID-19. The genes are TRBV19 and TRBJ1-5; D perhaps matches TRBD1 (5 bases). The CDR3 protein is CASSIVGGYSNQPQHF. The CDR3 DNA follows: TGTGCCAGTAGTATAGTGGGGGGTTATAGCAATCAGCCCCAGCATTTT.